The entry that follows covers one TCR beta chain sequence. The antigen remains undetermined. V shed 4 bases and J shed 0 bases, with 14 bases lying between them. Germline V gives CDR1 SGDLS, CDR2 YYNGEE. The CDR3 has 17 amino acids. The sample belongs to a study of shared clonotypes between healthy human individuals. Study at large: A donor's plate count was three for CD4 naive and three for CD4 memory; CD8 naive had two and CD8 memory one. Whole-study results and caveats: Sequencing depth was predicted to influence how clonotypes are shared among donors.

Deep was the level used in running the assay. Here immunoSEQ multiplex PCR was the method, and the copy in TCRdb shows in-frame clones only, minus some. The profile covers 2 million to 2.5 million clones, with 90% to 95% appearing a single time and roughly 0.13% taken by the ten largest. Free of recent acute infections or vaccinations, the donors were healthy HIV-negative adults. This TCR derives from a man younger than 35 in good health. The specimen was naive CD4+ T cells sorted from blood. As for subset: CD45RA+ positively selected. V usage is TRBV9 and J usage is TRBJ2-6; possibly TRBD1 for D (6 bases). The CDR3 loop reads CASSLGAGSSGANVLTF. The CDR3 region has the DNA TGTGCCAGCAGCTTGGGGGCAGGATCCTCTGGGGCCAACGTCCTGACTTTC.